The sequence of this T cell receptor beta chain was determined in a study of T cell repertoires in cytomegalovirus infection. TCRdb recomputed calls from the reads with MiXCR, one row per CDR3 protein. The table shows about 490,000 distinct CDR3 sequences, with about 15% occurring only once. Sequencing was performed on CD8+ T cells from PBMCs. The sequence was obtained from a human donor in good health (CMV status not recorded). Some clones in this sample may be carry-over from other donors' samples.

The chain's CDR3 is CASSLYPRSGEQFF. In nucleotides, the CDR3 is TGTGCCAGCAGTTTATACCCCCGTAGTGGTGAGCAGTTCTTC. The V and J genes are TRBV27 and TRBJ2-1; D is unresolved. Germline CDR1 is MNHEY and CDR2 is SMNVEV (reference sequence). The CDR3 spans 14 residues. Deletions cut 1 base from V and 9 bases from J, with 13 bases between.